Listed below are T cell receptor beta chains from one sample, sequenced in a study of cytomegalovirus exposure and HLA in healthy donors. Clones were sequenced by immunoSEQ multiplex PCR, and TCRdb holds only the in-frame ones, with some missing. The profile covers more than 95,000 clones, with roughly 76% appearing a single time and under 3.5% taken by the ten largest. The specimen was PBMCs. The receptor source for this set is a woman aged 45-65 years in good health and CMV-seronegative. The conserved cysteine and the conserved F or W are not part of the CDR3 here. Clone size, where shown, is once, few, many, or a class for clones that have expanded.

>TRBV5-1|TRBJ2-2|.
ASSLGPPGLATGELF
>TRBV27|TRBJ2-2|few
ASSPVQPGELF
>TRBV19|TRBJ2-2|.
ASTKGRTSGGGELF
>TRBV7-9|TRBJ2-1|.
ASSSWANEQF
>TRBV10-1|TRBJ2-4|.
ASSELARIPGNIQY
>TRBV14|TRBJ1-2|.
ASSPGTPYGYT
>TRBV27|TRBJ1-5|.
ASGPLRWGYGNQPQH
>TRBV6-5|TRBJ1-2|.
ASRPGQTNYGYT
>TRBV28|TRBJ1-1|.
AGASLNTEAF
>TRBV6-5|TRBJ2-1|.
ASSHRDYRDEQF